The 29 T cell receptor beta chains given below trace back to one sample, sequenced in a study of shared clonotypes between healthy human individuals. Selected positively for CCR7 and CD45RO-negative, naive CD8 cells excluded terminally differentiated effector memory CD45RA+ cells. Clones were read by immunoSEQ multiplex PCR, and TCRdb kept only the in-frame ones, dropping some. The sample carries some 580,000 clones, more than 95% recorded once. Sequenced input: naive CD8+ T cells sorted from blood. These receptors all come from a man aged 25 to 45 in good health.

The V and J genes are TRBV4-3 and TRBJ2-4, with 9 bases that match TRBD1. The CDR3 covers 14 residues. Germline lookup yields CDR1 LGHNA and CDR2 YSLEER. The V and J ends lost 4 bases and 6 bases, in that order; junction bases with no gene match: 4. The CDR3: CASSPPGQGNIQYF. DNA for the CDR3: TGCGCCAGCAGCCCGCCGGGACAGGGAAACATTCAGTACTTC.

The chain is built from TRBV4-1 and TRBJ2-1, with D maybe TRBD1 (6 bases). Trimming left V 1 base short and J 9 bases short, with 13 bases between. This CDR3 has 14 residues. The germline gives CDR1 MGHRA, CDR2 YSYEKL. CDR3 protein: CASSQVDRGGEQFF. CDR3 nucleotides: TGCGCCAGCAGCCAAGTAGATCGAGGGGGTGAGCAGTTCTTC.

This rearrangement joins TRBV7-9 to TRBJ2-2; 8 bases are a match to TRBD2. The V segment lost 5 bases and the J segment 4 bases; nucleotides outside the gene matches: 12. This CDR3 region has 17 residues. Germline V lookup: CDR1 SEHNR, CDR2 FQNEAQ (reference sequence). The CDR3 DNA sequence: TGTGCCAGCAGCGTCGGGGAGCGGGAGTTCGGCACCGGGGAGCTGTTTTTT. This translates into CASSVGEREFGTGELFF.

This chain joins TRBV29-1 and TRBJ2-1; D is unclear. Germline V gene data show CDR1 as SQVTM and CDR2 as ANQGSEA. V gave up 2 bases and J gave up 0 bases, with 5 bases separating them. This CDR3 is 13 amino acids long. DNA for the CDR3: TGCAGCGTTGAATTTAGCTCCTACAATGAGCAGTTCTTC. Protein: CSVEFSSYNEQFF.

This clone has a single count. The chain recombines TRBV7-8 with TRBJ1-5; D is perhaps TRBD1 (5 bases). The germline V gene encodes CDR1 SGHVS and CDR2 FQNEAQ. V lost 3 bases and J lost 4, with 13 bases in between. This CDR3 spans 15 amino acids. CDR3 in amino acids: CASSFLEGKNQPQHF. The CDR3 bases are TGTGCCAGCAGCTTCCTCGAGGGGAAAAATCAGCCCCAGCATTTT.

V gene TRBV19 combines with J gene TRBJ2-7; TRBD2 matches 7 bases. V lost 1 base to trimming and J lost 4 bases; unmatched junction nucleotides: 13. The CDR3 is 17 amino acids. CDR1 and CDR2 from the germline V gene are LNHDA and SQIVND (reference sequence). The CDR3 here is CASSIALSTSIPYEQYF. The DNA of the CDR3 is TGTGCCAGTAGTATAGCCTTGTCGACTAGCATCCCGTACGAGCAGTACTTC.

The gene calls are TRBV5-1 and TRBJ2-2; 9 positions agree with TRBD1. Germline values: CDR1 SGHRS, CDR2 YFSETQ. The CDR3 is 16 residues long. Trimming removed 0 bases from V and 3 bases from J; junction bases left unmatched: 3. The CDR3 coding sequence is TGCGCCAGCAGCTTGGCCCGACAGGGGGACACCGGGGAGCTGTTTTTT. It translates to CASSLARQGDTGELFF.

This sequence joins TRBV6-5 and TRBJ2-1; TRBD1 agrees at 10 bases. CDR3 size: 15 residues. Losses at the gene ends were 2 bases for V and 6 bases for J; bases not matched to a gene: 4. Germline V lookup: CDR1 MNHEY, CDR2 SVGAGI. CDR3 loop: CASSYGTGVGNEQFF. In DNA form, the CDR3 reads TGTGCCAGCAGTTACGGGACAGGGGTGGGCAATGAGCAGTTCTTC.

This chain joins TRBV27 and TRBJ2-7, with D possibly TRBD2 on 5 matching bases. Trimming stripped 0 bases from V and 7 bases from J, with 13 bases between. This CDR3 is 14 amino acids long. Germline V gene data show CDR1 as MNHEY and CDR2 as SMNVEV (reference sequence). Written as DNA, the CDR3 is TGTGCCAGCAGTTTATCCGGAGGACGTCGGGAGCAGTACTTC. Translating gives CASSLSGGRREQYF.

Regarding this clone: Other DNA sequences in this specimen translate into the identical CDR3. The chain employs TRBV19 and TRBJ2-1; no firm D call. CDR1 is LNHDA, CDR2 SQIVND, per germline (reference sequence). The CDR3 is 16 residues long. The ends were cut back, 3 bases at V and 0 bases at J, with 12 bases in the middle. CDR3 bases: TGTGCCAGTAGTATCCGTCCAGAGAGCTCCTACAATGAGCAGTTCTTC. Translating it yields CASSIRPESSYNEQFF. The full variable domain, completed using reference TRBV19 and TRBJ2-1, is DGGITQSPKYLFRKEGQNVTLSCEQNLNHDAMYWYRQDPGQGLRLIYYSQIVNDFQKGDIAEGYSVSREKKESFPLTVTSAQKNPTAFYLCASSIRPESSYNEQFFGPGTRLTVL.

This clone was picked up one time. In DNA form, the CDR3 reads TGTGCCAGCAGCGTCACCGGGACAGGGAATCAGCCCCAGCATTTT. It translates to CASSVTGTGNQPQHF. The chain links TRBV5-5 to TRBJ1-5; 9 bases are a match to TRBD1. V lost 4 bases to trimming and J lost 4 bases; unmatched junction nucleotides: 6. Germline CDR1 is SGHKS and CDR2 is YYEKEE (reference sequence). The CDR3 contains 15 residues.

This clone showed up just once. The V call is TRBV9, the J call TRBJ2-2; 8 bases are a match to TRBD2. The length of the CDR3 is 17 residues. Germline assignment: CDR1 SGDLS and CDR2 YYNGEE. V was pared by 2 bases and J by 3 bases, with 9 bases of the junction left unmatched. In DNA, the CDR3 is TGTGCCAGCAGCGTGGACCAGACTAGCGCCTACACCGGGGAGCTGTTTTTT. Its translation: CASSVDQTSAYTGELFF.

The V and J genes are TRBV9 and TRBJ2-7; D is perhaps TRBD1 (6 bases). Between the trimmed V and J ends, which lost 0 bases and 6 bases, there was a span of 16 bases. Germline V gene data show CDR1 as SGDLS and CDR2 as YYNGEE. This CDR3 is built from 15 residues. In DNA form, the CDR3 reads TGTGCCAGCAGCGTAGATGGGGGCAGTGGTTCCGAGCAGTACTTC. It translates to CASSVDGGSGSEQYF.

This rearrangement joins TRBV7-9 to TRBJ2-7; D is possibly TRBD2 (7 bases). The germline gives CDR1 SEHNR, CDR2 FQNEAQ (reference sequence). V dropped 1 base and J dropped 3 bases, with 16 bases sitting between them. The CDR3 spans 16 residues. The CDR3 spells CASSLVLGGPGYEQYF. The DNA of the CDR3 is TGTGCCAGCAGCTTAGTGTTGGGGGGGCCTGGCTACGAGCAGTACTTC. The whole variable domain, filled in from reference TRBV7-9 and TRBJ2-7, reads DTGVSQNPRHKITKRGQNVTFRCDPISEHNRLYWYRQTLGQGPEFLTYFQNEAQLEKSRLLSDRFSAERPKGSFSTLEIQRTEQGDSAMYLCASSLVLGGPGYEQYFGPGTRLTVT.

The chain joins TRBV4-1 to TRBJ2-7, with TRBD2 matching 10 bases. Germline CDR1 and CDR2: MGHRA and YSYEKL. V lost 1 base and J lost 3; bases outside the gene matches: 6. There are 16 residues in the CDR3. The CDR3 is CASSQVVTSGIYEQYF. The CDR3 DNA sequence: TGCGCCAGCAGCCAAGTGGTTACTAGCGGGATCTACGAGCAGTACTTC.

The chain employs TRBV27 and TRBJ2-7; D is unclear. V was trimmed by 2 bases and J by 1 base, leaving 9 bases between them. Germline V CDR1 and CDR2: MNHEY, SMNVEV (reference sequence). The CDR3 spans 14 residues. The CDR3, as DNA: TGTGCCAGCAGTTTACGGGCAGGTTCCTACGAGCAGTACTTC. This encodes CASSLRAGSYEQYF.

This chain links TRBV5-6 with TRBJ1-2; D is possibly TRBD1 (5 bases). V lost 4 bases and J lost 5, with 21 bases in between. This CDR3 spans 16 amino acids. The germline gives CDR1 SGHDT, CDR2 YYEEEE. CDR3 protein: CASSPGRAGYLYGYTF. The CDR3 nucleotides read TGTGCCAGCAGCCCAGGACGTGCAGGGTACCTATATGGCTACACCTTC.

The rearrangement joins TRBV9 to TRBJ2-7, with D possibly matching TRBD1 (6 bases). Germline V CDR1 and CDR2: SGDLS, YYNGEE. CDR3 size: 16 residues. Trimming took 4 bases from V and 0 from J, leaving 17 bases between them. CDR3 bases: TGTGCCAGCAGCTCATCCTGGGGGCAGATCTCCTACGAGCAGTACTTC. Translating it yields CASSSSWGQISYEQYF.

The V and J genes are TRBV14 and TRBJ1-1; 9 bases align to TRBD1. Germline trimming cut 2 bases from V and 3 bases from J; bases unmatched to any gene: 22. The CDR3 has 21 residues. Germline CDR1 is SGHDN and CDR2 is FVKESK. In DNA form, the CDR3 reads TGTGCCAGCAGCCAAAGACCCGGGACAGGGCAAAGCGTAATTGGGGACACTGAAGCTTTCTTT. Translating it yields CASSQRPGTGQSVIGDTEAFF. Full variable domain (remainder filled in from reference TRBV14 and TRBJ1-1): EAGVTQFPSHSVIEKGQTVTLRCDPISGHDNLYWYRRVMGKEIKFLLHFVKESKQDESGMPNNRFLAERTGGTYSTLKVQPAELEDSGVYFCASSQRPGTGQSVIGDTEAFFGQGTRLTVV.

The J gene is TRBJ2-3, the V gene TRBV9; 11 nucleotides align to TRBD2. This CDR3 is 17 amino acids long. CDR1 is SGDLS and CDR2 is YYNGEE in the germline V gene. The junction had 12 bases not matched to a gene; V was cut back by 3 bases and J by 6 bases. CDR3 in DNA: TGTGCCAGCAGCGCACAAGGGACTAGCGGAGCACGGGATACGCAGTATTTT. It codes for CASSAQGTSGARDTQYF.

V usage is TRBV7-9 and J usage is TRBJ2-3; the D is unclear. The CDR3 extends over 13 amino acids. V was trimmed by 5 bases and J by 4 bases, leaving 10 bases between them. Per the germline V gene, CDR1 is SEHNR and CDR2 is FQNEAQ (reference sequence). CDR3 in DNA: TGTGCCAGCAGCCCAGCGTCTGCAGATACGCAGTATTTT. It specifies CASSPASADTQYF.

The chain employs TRBV7-2 and TRBJ2-5, with 15 positions matching TRBD2. This CDR3 region has 17 residues. The trim removed 7 bases at V and 4 bases at J, leaving 10 bases unmatched. CDR1 is SGHTA and CDR2 is FQGNSA in the germline V gene. The CDR3 here is CASIGLAGGPRGETQYF. The DNA for the CDR3 is TGTGCCAGCATTGGACTAGCGGGAGGGCCGCGGGGAGAGACCCAGTACTTC.

J is TRBJ2-3 and V is TRBV28; tentatively, D is TRBD2 (6 bases). Germline V gene lookup returns CDR1 MDHEN and CDR2 SYDVKM. Trimming stripped 7 bases from V and 3 bases from J, with 14 bases between. This CDR3 has 14 amino acids. The CDR3 region is CASIPGVRTDTQYF. The DNA for the CDR3 is TGTGCCAGCATACCGGGAGTAAGAACAGATACGCAGTATTTT.

The gene calls are TRBV9 and TRBJ2-3, with D possibly being TRBD2 (6 bases). CDR1 is SGDLS, CDR2 YYNGEE, per germline. There are 13 residues in the CDR3. Trimming took off 6 bases at V and 0 bases at J, with 8 bases between the two ends. The CDR3 is CASKAGSTDTQYF. CDR3 nucleotide sequence: TGTGCCAGCAAAGCGGGTAGCACAGATACGCAGTATTTT.

This chain connects TRBV5-3 to TRBJ2-7, with D hard to call. TRBV5-3 is an ORF for which the function is uncertain. This CDR3 is built from 15 residues. Trimming stripped 5 bases from V and 5 bases from J, with 20 bases between. The CDR3 bases are TGTGCCAGAAGTTATACTTACAGATTGGTCCACGAGCAGTACTTC. It yields the protein CARSYTYRLVHEQYF.

The V and J genes are TRBV7-8 and TRBJ2-7, with D hard to call. This CDR3 is built from 13 residues. The germline V and J ends were trimmed by 1 base and 11 bases, with 15 bases remaining between them. Looked up from germline, CDR1 is SGHVS and CDR2 is FQNEAQ. This CDR3 is CASSLGLLAAEYF. CDR3 coding DNA: TGTGCCAGCAGCTTAGGTCTTTTGGCGGCCGAGTACTTC.

A note on this clone: Other DNA sequences within the sample encode an identical CDR3. This CDR3 reads CASSQGQGAYEQYF. For the CDR3, the DNA is TGCGCCAGCAGCCAAGGTCAGGGGGCCTACGAGCAGTACTTC. The rearrangement links TRBV4-1 to TRBJ2-7, with 7 positions matching TRBD1. V was clipped by 1 base and J by 2 bases; unmatched bases: 2. CDR3 length equals 14 residues. CDR1 and CDR2 from the germline V gene are MGHRA and YSYEKL.

The chain employs TRBV28 and TRBJ1-5; unclear D gene. In germline, CDR1 is MDHEN, CDR2 SYDVKM. V dropped 2 bases and J dropped 0 bases, with 8 bases sitting between them. The CDR3 extends over 15 amino acids. This CDR3 reads CASSLGSGSNQPQHF. CDR3 nucleotides: TGTGCCAGCAGTTTAGGGTCCGGTAGCAATCAGCCCCAGCATTTT.

The chain uses TRBV14 and TRBJ2-3, with 8 bases that match TRBD1. V gave up 4 bases and J gave up 2 bases; unmatched junction bases: 5. Germline CDR1 SGHDN, CDR2 FVKESK. The CDR3 sequence is 15 residues long. The CDR3 is CASSLRTGLTDTQYF. DNA of the CDR3: TGTGCCAGCAGCCTCCGGACAGGGCTCACAGATACGCAGTATTTT.